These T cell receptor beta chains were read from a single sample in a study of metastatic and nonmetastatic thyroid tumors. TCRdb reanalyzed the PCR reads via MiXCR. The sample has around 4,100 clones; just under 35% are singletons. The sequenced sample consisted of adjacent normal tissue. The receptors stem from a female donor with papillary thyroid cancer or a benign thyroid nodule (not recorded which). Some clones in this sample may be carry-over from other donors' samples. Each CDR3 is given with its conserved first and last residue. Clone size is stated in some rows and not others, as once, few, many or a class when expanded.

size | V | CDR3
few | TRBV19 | CASIGGMNTEAFF
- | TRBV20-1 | CSARGTSGGGPSTDTQYF
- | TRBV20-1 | CSARYPDPGSPLHF
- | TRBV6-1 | CASSGLAASNEQFF
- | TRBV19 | CASSIDRGRTEAFF
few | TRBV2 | CASRQKNTGELFF
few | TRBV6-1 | CASSSPGPQHF
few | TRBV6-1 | CASRYDRGGGYTF
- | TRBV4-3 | CASSQDSSYGYTF
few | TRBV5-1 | CASSPGQNSYNEQFF
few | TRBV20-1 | CSAWDVYSYEQYF
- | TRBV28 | CASSFLSPAGGLEEDTGELFF
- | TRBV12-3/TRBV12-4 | CASSSGGYGYTF
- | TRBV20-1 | CSARDGPFHEQYF
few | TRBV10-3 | CAITRDRKDYEQYF
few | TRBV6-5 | CASSLTRLSSGNTIYF
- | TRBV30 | CAWSAGLAGGYEQYF
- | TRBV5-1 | CASSLRQAMNTEAFF
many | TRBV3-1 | CATAGSSQETQYF
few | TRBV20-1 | CSATWTGNSYEQYF
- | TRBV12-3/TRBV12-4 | CASSLMTGSESYGYTF
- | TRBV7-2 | CASSVVRGDNEQFF
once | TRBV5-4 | CASSSYRSQNGYTF
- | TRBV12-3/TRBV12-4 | CARSQLMSVTAYEQYF
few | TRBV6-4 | CASSWVLLVSTEAFF
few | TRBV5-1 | CASSLATAGLSSGNTIYF
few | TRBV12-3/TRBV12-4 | CASSRIVNQPQHF
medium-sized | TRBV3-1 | CASSQGTSDTQYF
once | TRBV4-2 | CASSQGSSGNTIYF
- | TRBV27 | CASSWTGDTEAFF
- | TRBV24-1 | CATSDVRDDSNQPQHF
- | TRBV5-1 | CASSLGQGYNEQFF
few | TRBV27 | CASSSTSGGRVYEQYF
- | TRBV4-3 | CASSTKTGTGVRGYTF
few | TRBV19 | CASRGTGAGGEAFF
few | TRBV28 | CASSLLGASSPYNEQFF
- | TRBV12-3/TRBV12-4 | CASSYDRGLEDTEAFF
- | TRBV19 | CASSRGPAGGFFYEQYF
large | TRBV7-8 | CASSSQGAVTEAFF
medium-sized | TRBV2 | CASRTGTTEYNEQFF
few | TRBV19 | CASSSTDEETQYF
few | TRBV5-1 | CASSSGPASDTQYF
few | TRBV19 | CASTTLESTDTQYF
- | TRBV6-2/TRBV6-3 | CASSYSSTTYGYTF
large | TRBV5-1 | CASSLEWTGGNGYTF
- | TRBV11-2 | CASSRGSGRLPDTQYF
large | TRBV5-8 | CASNRQGGEKLFF
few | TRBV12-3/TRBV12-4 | CASSFENAARGGELFF
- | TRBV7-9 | CASSLGQQNTEAFF
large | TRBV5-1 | CASSLRASGSVSYEQYF
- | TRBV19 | CASSTGLAGGGNEQFF
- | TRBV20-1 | CSAGGASARIEQFF
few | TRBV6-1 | CASSRDYEQYF